The subject of this entry is one TCR beta chain. PCR employed 60 Vbeta and 13 Jbeta primers. Measured with immunoSEQ multiplex PCR; TCRdb has only the in-frame clones, and not every one. The sample lists more than 150,000 clones; over 60% were seen once. This sample is part of a study of cytomegalovirus exposure and HLA in healthy donors. This CDR3 has 16 residues. CDR1 and CDR2 (germline): SGHNT, YYREEE (reference sequence). V gave up 5 bases and J gave up 7 bases; unmatched junction bases: 14. The chain is built from TRBV5-4 and TRBJ2-2; TRBD1 matches at 7 bases. This receptor was obtained from a man between 45 and 60 years old in good health and CMV-seropositive. The sequenced sample was PBMCs. CDR3 bases: TGTGCCAGCAGTTCCCTAGGGGGCAGGTTGGACGGGGAGCTGTTTTTT. It encodes CASSSLGGRLDGELFF.